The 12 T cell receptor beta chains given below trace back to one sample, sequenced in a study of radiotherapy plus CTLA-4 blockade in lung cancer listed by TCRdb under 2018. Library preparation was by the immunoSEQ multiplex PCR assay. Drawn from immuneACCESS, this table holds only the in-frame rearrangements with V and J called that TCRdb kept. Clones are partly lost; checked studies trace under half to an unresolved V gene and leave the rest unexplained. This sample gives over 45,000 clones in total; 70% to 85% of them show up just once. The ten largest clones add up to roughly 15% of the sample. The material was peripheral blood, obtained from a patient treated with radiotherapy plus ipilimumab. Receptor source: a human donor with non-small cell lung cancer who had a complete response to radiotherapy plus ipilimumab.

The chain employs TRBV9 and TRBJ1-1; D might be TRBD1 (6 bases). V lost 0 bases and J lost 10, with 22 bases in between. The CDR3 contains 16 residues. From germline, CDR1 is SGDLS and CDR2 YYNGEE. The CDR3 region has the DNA TGTGCCAGCAGCGTAGCTACGCGGGGGGCTGACGCTCGAGCTTTCTTT. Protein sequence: CASSVATRGADARAFF.

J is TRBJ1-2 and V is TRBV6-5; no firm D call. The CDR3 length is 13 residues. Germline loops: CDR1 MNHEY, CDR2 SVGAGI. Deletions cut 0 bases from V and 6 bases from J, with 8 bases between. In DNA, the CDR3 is TGTGCCAGCAGTTACTCGATGGCAGATGGCTACACCTTC. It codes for CASSYSMADGYTF.

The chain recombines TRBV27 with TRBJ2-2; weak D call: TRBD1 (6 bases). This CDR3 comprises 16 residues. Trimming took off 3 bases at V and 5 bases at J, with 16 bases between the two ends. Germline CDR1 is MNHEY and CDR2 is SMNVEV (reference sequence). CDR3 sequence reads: CASSFPPTGLTGELFF. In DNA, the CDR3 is TGTGCCAGCAGTTTCCCCCCTACAGGGTTGACCGGGGAGCTGTTTTTT.

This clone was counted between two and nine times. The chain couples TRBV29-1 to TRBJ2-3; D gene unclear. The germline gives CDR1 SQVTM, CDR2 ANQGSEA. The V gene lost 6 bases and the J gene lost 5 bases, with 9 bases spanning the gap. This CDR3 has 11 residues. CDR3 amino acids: CSVADRDTQYF. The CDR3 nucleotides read TGCAGCGTGGCTGATCGAGATACGCAGTATTTT.

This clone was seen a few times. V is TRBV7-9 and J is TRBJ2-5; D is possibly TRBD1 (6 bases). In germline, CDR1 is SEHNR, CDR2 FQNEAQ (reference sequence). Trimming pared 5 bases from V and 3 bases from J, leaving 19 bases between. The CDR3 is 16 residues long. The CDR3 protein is CASSPTPRGREETQYF. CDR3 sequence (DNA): TGTGCCAGCAGCCCCACCCCCAGGGGACGAGAAGAGACCCAGTACTTC.

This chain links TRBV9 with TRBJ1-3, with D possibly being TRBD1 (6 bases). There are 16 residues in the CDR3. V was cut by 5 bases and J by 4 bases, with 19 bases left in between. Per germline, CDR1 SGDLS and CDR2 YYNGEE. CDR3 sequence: CASSKGGGDAGNTIYF. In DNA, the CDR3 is TGTGCCAGCAGTAAAGGGGGAGGGGATGCCGGAAACACCATATATTTT.

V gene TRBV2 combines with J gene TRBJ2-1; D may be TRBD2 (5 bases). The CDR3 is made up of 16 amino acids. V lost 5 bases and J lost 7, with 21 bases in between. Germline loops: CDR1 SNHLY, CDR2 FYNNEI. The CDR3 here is CASSNRELAFGNEQFF. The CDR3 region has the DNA TGTGCCAGCAGTAACCGTGAGTTAGCGTTTGGGAATGAGCAGTTCTTC.

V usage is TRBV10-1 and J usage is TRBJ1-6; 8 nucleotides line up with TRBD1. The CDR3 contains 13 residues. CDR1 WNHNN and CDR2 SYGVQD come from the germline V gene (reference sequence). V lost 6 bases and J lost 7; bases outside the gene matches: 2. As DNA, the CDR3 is TGCGCCAGCAGCGGACAGGGAAATTCACCCCTCCACTTT. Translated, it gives CASSGQGNSPLHF.

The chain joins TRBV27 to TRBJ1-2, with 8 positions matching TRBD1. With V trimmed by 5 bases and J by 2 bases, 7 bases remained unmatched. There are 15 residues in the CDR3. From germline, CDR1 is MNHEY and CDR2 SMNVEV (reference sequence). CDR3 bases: TGTGCCAGCAGTCCATACAGGGGGGAAAACTATGGCTACACCTTC. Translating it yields CASSPYRGENYGYTF.

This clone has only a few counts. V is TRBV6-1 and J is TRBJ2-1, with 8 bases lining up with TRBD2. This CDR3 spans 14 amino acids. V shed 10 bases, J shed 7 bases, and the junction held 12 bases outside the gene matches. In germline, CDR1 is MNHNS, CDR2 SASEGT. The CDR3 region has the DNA TGTGCCATCGAGGTCGGGGGGGCCGCGAATGAGCAGTTCTTC. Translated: CAIEVGGAANEQFF.

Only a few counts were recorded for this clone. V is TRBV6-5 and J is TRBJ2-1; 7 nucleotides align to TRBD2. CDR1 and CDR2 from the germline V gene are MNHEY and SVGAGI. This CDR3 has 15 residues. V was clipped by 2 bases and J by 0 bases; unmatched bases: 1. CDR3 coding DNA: TGTGCCAGCAGTTACGGGGGGGGCTCCTACAATGAGCAGTTCTTC. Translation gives CASSYGGGSYNEQFF.

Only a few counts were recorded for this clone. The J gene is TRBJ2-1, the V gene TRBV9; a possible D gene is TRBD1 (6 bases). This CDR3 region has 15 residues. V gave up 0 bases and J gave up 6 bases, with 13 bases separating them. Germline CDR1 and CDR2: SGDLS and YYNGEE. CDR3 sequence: CASSVDRVGGNEQFF. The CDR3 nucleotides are TGTGCCAGCAGCGTAGACAGGGTGGGTGGCAATGAGCAGTTCTTC.